These T cell receptor beta chains were read from a single sample in a study of control samples from healthy donors and cancer patients. Measured with immunoSEQ multiplex PCR; TCRdb has only the in-frame clones, and not every one. Of about 150,000 clones listed, roughly 89% are singletons. The sample comprised blood. The source is a young man in good health. Both conserved end residues are part of each CDR3. A D gene is named only where the DNA matches it firmly. Not all rows give a size; the values are once, few, many and, for expanded clones, a class.

j_call	v_call	d_call	clone_size	cdr3_aa	cdr3_nt
TRBJ1-5	TRBV18	TRBD1	NA	CASSPIDDRAGQPQHF	TGTGCCAGCTCACCGATAGATGACAGGGCTGGACAGCCCCAGCATTTT
TRBJ2-7	TRBV5-1	TRBD1	NA	CASSRSGQQTYEQYF	TGCGCCAGCAGCCGGTCGGGACAGCAAACCTACGAGCAGTACTTC
TRBJ1-2	TRBV27	TRBD1	NA	CASSLVTGAHGYTF	TGTGCCAGCAGTTTAGTAACAGGGGCTCATGGCTACACCTTC
TRBJ1-2	TRBV18	NA	NA	CASSLDGSSNYGYTF	TGTGCCAGCTCCCTGGACGGGAGTTCTAACTATGGCTACACCTTC
TRBJ1-6	TRBV2	TRBD1	NA	CASKGTGEGSPLHF	TGTGCCAGCAAAGGAACAGGGGAAGGTTCACCCCTCCACTTT
TRBJ2-7	TRBV4-3	NA	NA	CASSQDRGLYEQYF	TGCGCCAGCAGCCAAGATCGAGGGCTCTACGAGCAGTACTTC
TRBJ2-3	TRBV4-2	NA	NA	CASSPTVGGGSTDTQYF	TGTGCCAGCAGCCCCACAGTCGGGGGCGGTAGCACAGATACGCAGTATTTT
TRBJ1-1	TRBV12-3/TRBV12-4	TRBD1	NA	CASERQGSGAFF	TGTGCCAGCGAACGACAGGGGTCGGGGGCTTTCTTT
TRBJ2-2	TRBV18	NA	NA	CTSSPQGTGELFF	TGTACCAGCTCACCACAGGGTACCGGGGAGCTGTTTTTT
TRBJ1-1	TRBV4-1	NA	NA	CASSHTRGTEAFF	TGCGCCAGCAGCCACACCAGGGGCACTGAAGCTTTCTTT
TRBJ1-5	TRBV5-6	NA	NA	CASSSGVSLHQPQHF	TGTGCCAGCAGCTCAGGCGTAAGCCTCCATCAGCCCCAGCATTTT
TRBJ1-5	TRBV27	NA	once	CASSLSGMQPQHF	TGTGCCAGCAGTTTATCAGGGATGCAGCCCCAGCATTTT
TRBJ1-6	TRBV6-5	TRBD1	once	CAIRDRDSPLHF	TGTGCCATCCGGGACAGGGATTCACCCCTCCACTTT
TRBJ2-7	TRBV6-8	NA	NA	CASSNEDYEQYF	TGTGCCAGCTCCAATGAGGACTACGAGCAGTACTTC
TRBJ2-5	TRBV21-1	NA	once	CASSKFQTQYF	TGTGCCAGCAGCAAGTTCCAGACCCAGTACTTC
TRBJ1-5	TRBV6-6	NA	NA	CASSPSARGNQPQHF	TGTGCCAGCAGCCCCTCGGCTAGGGGCAATCAGCCCCAGCATTTT
TRBJ1-3	TRBV21-1	NA	NA	CASSKLLTGSGNTIYF	TGTGCCAGCAGCAAGCTACTGACAGGCTCTGGAAACACCATATATTTT
TRBJ2-7	TRBV11-2	NA	NA	CASSLTGSLYEQYF	TGTGCCAGCAGCCTAACAGGGTCTCTCTACGAGCAGTACTTC
TRBJ2-2	TRBV6-5	NA	NA	CASRILTDTGELFF	TGTGCCAGCAGAATCCTTACTGACACCGGGGAGCTGTTTTTT
TRBJ2-5	TRBV2	TRBD1	NA	CASREGTVQETQYF	TGTGCCAGCAGGGAAGGGACAGTACAAGAGACCCAGTACTTC
TRBJ1-2	TRBV5-4	NA	NA	CASSTPPSYGHTF	TGTGCCAGCAGCACCCCTCCGAGCTATGGCCACACCTTC
TRBJ2-7	TRBV11-2	NA	NA	CASRPPGAYYELYF	TGTGCCAGCAGGCCACCCGGGGCTTACTACGAGCTGTACTTC
TRBJ1-1	TRBV7-3	NA	NA	CASSLTPLTANTEAFF	TGTGCCAGCAGCTTAACCCCCTTAACAGCGAACACTGAAGCTTTCTTT
TRBJ1-5	TRBV2	TRBD1	NA	CASRESDRGKPQHF	TGTGCCAGCAGAGAAAGTGACAGGGGAAAGCCCCAGCATTTT
TRBJ2-1	TRBV10-3	NA	NA	CAIRTYGGGEQFF	TGTGCCATCAGGACCTACGGGGGTGGGGAGCAGTTCTTC
TRBJ1-1	TRBV7-2	NA	NA	CASSLDAGNTEAFF	TGTGCCAGCAGCTTAGATGCAGGGAACACTGAAGCTTTCTTT
TRBJ1-6	TRBV19	TRBD1	NA	CASSRTGEYNSPLHF	TGTGCCAGTAGTAGGACAGGAGAATATAATTCACCCCTCCACTTT
TRBJ2-1	TRBV9	TRBD2	NA	CASSRLAVNNEQFF	TGTGCCAGCTCCCGACTAGCGGTAAACAATGAGCAGTTCTTC
TRBJ2-5	TRBV7-9	NA	NA	CASSLARGTQLETQYF	TGTGCCAGCAGCTTAGCGAGAGGTACACAGCTGGAGACCCAGTACTTC
TRBJ2-7	TRBV30	TRBD1	NA	CAWSARDRVNEQYF	TGTGCCTGGAGTGCCCGGGACAGGGTTAACGAGCAGTACTTC
TRBJ2-7	TRBV2	TRBD2	NA	CASTREGLYEQYF	TGTGCCAGCACGCGGGAGGGCCTGTACGAGCAGTACTTC
TRBJ2-2	TRBV11-2	TRBD2	once	CASSLRSPSGGATGELFF	TGTGCCAGCAGCTTACGCTCGCCTAGCGGGGGGGCCACCGGGGAGCTGTTTTTT
TRBJ2-7	TRBV5-1	NA	NA	CASSLESATYEQYF	TGCGCCAGCAGCTTGGAAAGCGCAACCTACGAGCAGTACTTC
TRBJ2-5	TRBV11-2	TRBD1	NA	CASSRAAGGQETQYF	TGTGCCAGCAGCCGGGCGGCAGGGGGACAAGAGACCCAGTACTTC
TRBJ2-3	TRBV4-1	NA	few	CASSQDEGWRSTDTQYF	TGCGCCAGCAGCCAAGACGAGGGGTGGAGGAGCACAGATACGCAGTATTTT
TRBJ2-1	TRBV19	NA	NA	CASSPRGYNEQFF	TGTGCCAGTAGTCCTAGGGGTTACAATGAGCAGTTCTTC
TRBJ1-2	TRBV4-1	NA	NA	CASSDELFASLYGYTF	TGCGCCAGCAGCGATGAACTTTTTGCCTCTCTATATGGCTACACCTTC